Detailed here is one T cell receptor (beta chain). Its specific antigen is unknown. Base qualities are missing; no much larger clone stands one base away. These data originate in a study of shared clonotypes between healthy human individuals (TCRdb year 2020). Regarding the research as a whole: The cohort comprised two women and three men aged 18 to 49 years. For each donor, CD4 naive and CD4 memory were each given three plates, CD8 naive was given two plates, and CD8 memory was given one plate. The study deeply sequenced blood TCR repertoires of about 5 healthy adults to estimate repertoire size and the extent of clonotype sharing between individuals. Different laboratories and diverse techniques were used to prepare libraries and sequence TCR repertoires, to increase sequencing depth and limit assay-specific biases. Between about 0.8 and 8.9 billion PBMCs per donor were obtained by leukapheresis. Points the paper makes about the study in general: Pairwise subsampling led to the expectation that sequencing depth would affect the degree of clonotype sharing among donors. The small number of donors limited the genetic and exposure-history diversity represented. Sampling was limited to blood, and TCR repertoires in tissue likely differ from TCR repertoires in blood. Larger estimated clonotype richness was generally found for naive subsets than for memory subsets. Rarefaction of sorted-subset datasets indicated incomplete sequencing despite the large sequencing depth. Across four donors, approximately 4.9% of naive CD4, approximately 3.6% of naive CD8, about 2.3% of memory CD4, and approximately 0.4% of memory CD8 clonotypes were shared. Compared with non-shared clonotypes, the clonotypes found in all four sorted-subset donors had higher generation probabilities.

The donors were healthy, HIV-negative adults who had no recently reported acute infections or vaccinations. Every donor was a Caucasian adult living in Nashville, Tennessee, USA. CD4+ T cells were enriched through magnetic negative selection, after which naive cells were positively selected on CD45RA and the remaining negative fraction served as the memory subset. Blood was collected by leukapheresis, and PBMCs were isolated by Ficoll-Histopaque density gradient centrifugation and then cryopreserved in liquid nitrogen vapor phase. Purity and quantity of every magnetically sorted T cell population were checked by analytical flow cytometry. Each sorted fraction had its genomic DNA isolated and then quantified by UV absorbance on a Nanodrop 2000c. Using the deep immunoSEQ assay, TCR CDR3 regions were amplified from genomic DNA by multiplex PCR. Genomic DNA extracted from each cell subset was distributed evenly over all wells of several immunoSEQ 96-well plates, and each plate served as one replicate. For sorted subsets, each replicate PCR was loaded with about 200 ng genomic DNA, equivalent to about 30,000 T cell genomes. Purified libraries were measured with a Qubit 3.0 fluorometer, size-checked on a Bioanalyzer 2100, and measured again with the KAPA Library Quantification kit. Each immunoSEQ 96-well plate was sequenced on its own single-read 150-cycle Illumina NextSeq 550 flow cell. In the authors' own workflow: The immunoSEQ output contained only junctional sequences without quality scores, so filtering could not match that applied to full-length reads. Sequences were annotated with PyIR, a Python wrapper for IgBLAST v1.9, and V/J genes and CDR3 were assigned using IMGT germline references. Reads with weak V/J assignments (E-value above 1e-6), missing CDR3, stop codons, out-of-frame junctions, or ambiguous translated residues were removed. A V3J clonotype was defined by an identical inferred V gene, J gene, and CDR3 amino acid sequence. The percentage overlap between two repertoires was calculated by dividing the number of shared unique clonotypes by the size of the smaller repertoire. Richness of each repertoire was evaluated using RTK rarefaction, the Chao1 estimator, and Recon v2.1 estimates of unobserved clonotypes. OLGA was used to compute generation probabilities for all TCRbeta clonotypes that the gDNA method yielded from a handful of donors. TCRdb mirrors the immuneACCESS table, restricted to in-frame sequences. Some clones are absent from its copies; in checked studies, under half trace to an unresolved V gene, and the reason for the others is unknown. V, J and clone size reflect that table, while D and trimming were determined from the DNA. The sample table lists some 2,100,000 clones, 90% to 96% of them with a count of one. The ten largest clones capture 0.1% to 0.15% of the sample.

Counted from cysteine to phenylalanine, this CDR3 has 12 amino acids. This entry keeps only the CDR3 DNA: 36 bases, framed from base 1. The germline V gene gives CDR1 as SGHRS and CDR2 as YFSETQ. The V and J ends are trimmed by 5 bases and 11 bases, leaving 13 bases between them. This clonotype originated in a man younger than 30 in good health. Sample: naive CD4+ T cells sorted from blood. The cell subset or site label corresponds to: CD45RA+ positively selected. This receptor chain uses TRBV5-1 and TRBJ1-4, with no confident D gene call. The encoded CDR3 is CASSQDPGKLFF. The DNA reads TGCGCCAGCAGTCAGGACCCCGGGAAACTGTTTTTT.